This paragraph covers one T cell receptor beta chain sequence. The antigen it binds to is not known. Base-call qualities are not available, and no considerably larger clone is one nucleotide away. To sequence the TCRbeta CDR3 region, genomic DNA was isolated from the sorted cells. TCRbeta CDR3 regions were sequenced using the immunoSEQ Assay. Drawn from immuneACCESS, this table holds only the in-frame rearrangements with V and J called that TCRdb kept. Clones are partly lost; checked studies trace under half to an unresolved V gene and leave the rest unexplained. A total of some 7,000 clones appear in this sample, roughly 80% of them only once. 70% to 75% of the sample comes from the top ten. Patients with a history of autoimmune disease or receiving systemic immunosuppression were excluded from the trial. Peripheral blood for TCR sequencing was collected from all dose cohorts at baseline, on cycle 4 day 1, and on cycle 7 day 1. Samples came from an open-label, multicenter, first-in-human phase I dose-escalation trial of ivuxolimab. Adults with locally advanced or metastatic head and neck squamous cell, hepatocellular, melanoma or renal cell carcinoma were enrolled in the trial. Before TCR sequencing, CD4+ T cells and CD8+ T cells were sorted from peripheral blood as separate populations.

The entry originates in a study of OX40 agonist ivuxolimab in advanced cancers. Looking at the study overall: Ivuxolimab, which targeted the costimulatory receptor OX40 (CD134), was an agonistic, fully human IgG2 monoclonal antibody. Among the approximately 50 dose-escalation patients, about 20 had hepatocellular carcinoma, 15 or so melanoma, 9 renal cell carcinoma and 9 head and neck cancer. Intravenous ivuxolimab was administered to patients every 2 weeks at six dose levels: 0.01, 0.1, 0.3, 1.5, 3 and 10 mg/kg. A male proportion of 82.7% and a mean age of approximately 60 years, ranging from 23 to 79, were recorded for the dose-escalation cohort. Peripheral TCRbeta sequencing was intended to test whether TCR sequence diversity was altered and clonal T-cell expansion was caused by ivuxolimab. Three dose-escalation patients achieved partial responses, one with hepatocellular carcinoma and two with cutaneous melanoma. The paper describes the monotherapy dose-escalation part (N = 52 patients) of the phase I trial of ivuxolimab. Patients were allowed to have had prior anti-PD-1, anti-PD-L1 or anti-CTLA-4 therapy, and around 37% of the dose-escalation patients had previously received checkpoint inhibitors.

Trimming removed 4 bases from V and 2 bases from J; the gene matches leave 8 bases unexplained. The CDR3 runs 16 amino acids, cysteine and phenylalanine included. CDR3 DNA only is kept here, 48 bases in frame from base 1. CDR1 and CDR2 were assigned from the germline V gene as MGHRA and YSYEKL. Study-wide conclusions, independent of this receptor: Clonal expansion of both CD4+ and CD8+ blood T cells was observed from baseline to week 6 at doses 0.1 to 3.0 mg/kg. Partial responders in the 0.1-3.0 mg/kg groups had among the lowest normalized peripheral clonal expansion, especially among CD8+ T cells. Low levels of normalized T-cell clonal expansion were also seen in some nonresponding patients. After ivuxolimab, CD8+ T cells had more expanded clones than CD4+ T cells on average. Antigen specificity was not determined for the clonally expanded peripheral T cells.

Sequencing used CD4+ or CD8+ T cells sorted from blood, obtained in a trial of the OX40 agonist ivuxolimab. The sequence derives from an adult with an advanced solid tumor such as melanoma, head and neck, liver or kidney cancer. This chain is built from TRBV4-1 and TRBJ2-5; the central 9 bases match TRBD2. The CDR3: CASSPLGSGGQETQYF. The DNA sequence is TGCGCCAGCAGCCCTCTAGGTAGCGGGGGACAAGAGACCCAGTACTTC.